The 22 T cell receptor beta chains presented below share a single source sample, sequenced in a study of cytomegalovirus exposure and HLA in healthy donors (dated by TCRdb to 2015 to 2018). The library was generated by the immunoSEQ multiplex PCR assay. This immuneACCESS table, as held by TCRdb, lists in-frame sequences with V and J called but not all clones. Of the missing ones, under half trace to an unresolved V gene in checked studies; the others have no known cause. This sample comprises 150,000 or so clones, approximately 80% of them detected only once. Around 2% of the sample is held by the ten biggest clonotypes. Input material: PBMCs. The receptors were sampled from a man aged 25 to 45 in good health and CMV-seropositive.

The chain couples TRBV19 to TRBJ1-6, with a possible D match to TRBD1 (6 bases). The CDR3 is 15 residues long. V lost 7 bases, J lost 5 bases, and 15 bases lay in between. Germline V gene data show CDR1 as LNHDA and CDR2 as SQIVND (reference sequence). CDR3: CASKAAGVHNSPLHF. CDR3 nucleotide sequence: TGTGCCAGTAAGGCGGCAGGGGTCCATAATTCACCCCTCCACTTT.

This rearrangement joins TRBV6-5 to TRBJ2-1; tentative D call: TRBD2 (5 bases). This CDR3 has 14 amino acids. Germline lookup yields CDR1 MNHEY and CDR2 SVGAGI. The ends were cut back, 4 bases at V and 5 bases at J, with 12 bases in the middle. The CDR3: CASSSRPGNNEQFF. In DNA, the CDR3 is TGTGCCAGCAGTTCTCGACCGGGAAACAATGAGCAGTTCTTC.

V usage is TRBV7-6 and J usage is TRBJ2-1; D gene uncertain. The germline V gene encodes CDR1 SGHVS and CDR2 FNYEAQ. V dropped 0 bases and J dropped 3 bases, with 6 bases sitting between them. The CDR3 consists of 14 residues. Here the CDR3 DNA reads TGTGCCAGCAGCTTAGCTGGCAACTACAATGAGCAGTTCTTC. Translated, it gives CASSLAGNYNEQFF.

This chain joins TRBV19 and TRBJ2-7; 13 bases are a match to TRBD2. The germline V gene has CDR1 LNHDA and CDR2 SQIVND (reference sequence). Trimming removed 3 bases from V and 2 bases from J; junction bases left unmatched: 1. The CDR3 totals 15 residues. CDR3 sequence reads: CASSIGTSGTYEQYF. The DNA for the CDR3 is TGTGCCAGTAGTATCGGGACTAGCGGGACCTACGAGCAGTACTTC.

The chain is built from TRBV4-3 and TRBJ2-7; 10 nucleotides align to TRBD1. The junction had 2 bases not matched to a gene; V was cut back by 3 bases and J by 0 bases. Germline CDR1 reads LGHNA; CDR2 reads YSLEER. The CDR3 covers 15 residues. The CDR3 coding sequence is TGCGCCAGCAGCCACGGACAGGGGGTCTCCTACGAGCAGTACTTC. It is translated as CASSHGQGVSYEQYF.

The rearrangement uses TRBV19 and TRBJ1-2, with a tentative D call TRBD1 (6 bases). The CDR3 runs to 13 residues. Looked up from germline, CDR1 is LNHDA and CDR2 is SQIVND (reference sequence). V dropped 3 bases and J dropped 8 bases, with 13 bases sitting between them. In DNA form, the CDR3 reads TGTGCCAGTAGTATTGGGGGCGAAGGGGGCTACACCTTC. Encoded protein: CASSIGGEGGYTF.

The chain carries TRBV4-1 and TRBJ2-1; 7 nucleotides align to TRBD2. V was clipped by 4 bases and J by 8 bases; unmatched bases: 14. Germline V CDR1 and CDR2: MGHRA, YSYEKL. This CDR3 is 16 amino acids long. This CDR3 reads CASSLVGSGVLDEQFF. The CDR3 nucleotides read TGCGCCAGCAGCCTAGTGGGCAGCGGGGTTCTGGATGAGCAGTTCTTC.

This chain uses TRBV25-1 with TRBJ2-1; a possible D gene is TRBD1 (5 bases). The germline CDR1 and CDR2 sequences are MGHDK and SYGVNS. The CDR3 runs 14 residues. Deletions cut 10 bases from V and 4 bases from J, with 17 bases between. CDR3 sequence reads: CATQDTSLYNEQFF. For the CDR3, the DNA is TGTGCCACCCAGGACACCTCCTTATACAATGAGCAGTTCTTC.

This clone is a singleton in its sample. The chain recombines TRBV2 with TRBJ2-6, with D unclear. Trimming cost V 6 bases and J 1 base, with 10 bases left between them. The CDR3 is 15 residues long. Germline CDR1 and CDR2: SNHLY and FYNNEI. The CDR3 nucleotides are TGTGCCAGCAGCCGAGGAGAATCTGGGGCCAACGTCCTGACTTTC. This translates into CASSRGESGANVLTF.

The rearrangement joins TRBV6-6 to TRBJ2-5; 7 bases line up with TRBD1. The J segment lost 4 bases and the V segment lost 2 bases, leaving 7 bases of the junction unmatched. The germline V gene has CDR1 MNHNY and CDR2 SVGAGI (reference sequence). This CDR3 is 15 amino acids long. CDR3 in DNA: TGTGCCAGCAGTTACGGTCAGGGGGTAGGAGAGACCCAGTACTTC. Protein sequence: CASSYGQGVGETQYF.

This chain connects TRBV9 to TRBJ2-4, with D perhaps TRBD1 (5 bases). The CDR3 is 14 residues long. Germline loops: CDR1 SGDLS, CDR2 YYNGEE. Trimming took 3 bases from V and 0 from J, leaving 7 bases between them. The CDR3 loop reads CASSEGLAKNIQYF. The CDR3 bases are TGTGCCAGCAGCGAGGGGCTAGCCAAAAACATTCAGTACTTC.

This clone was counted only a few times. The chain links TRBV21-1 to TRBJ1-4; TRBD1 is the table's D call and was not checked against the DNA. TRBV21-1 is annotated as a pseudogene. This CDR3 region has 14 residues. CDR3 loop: CAAWIRQGNEKLFF. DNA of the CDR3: TGTGCCGCCTGGATACGACAGGGAAATGAAAAACTGTTTTTT.

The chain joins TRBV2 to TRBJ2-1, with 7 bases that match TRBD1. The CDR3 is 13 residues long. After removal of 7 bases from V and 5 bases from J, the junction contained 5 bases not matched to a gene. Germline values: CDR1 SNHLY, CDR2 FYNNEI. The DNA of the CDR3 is TGTGCCAGCAAGACAGGGTTCAACAATGAGCAGTTCTTC. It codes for CASKTGFNNEQFF. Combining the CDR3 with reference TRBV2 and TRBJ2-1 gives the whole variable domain EPEVTQTPSHQVTQMGQEVILRCVPISNHLYFYWYRQILGQKVEFLVSFYNNEISEKSEIFDDQFSVERPDGSNFTLKIRSTKLEDSAMYFCASKTGFNNEQFFGPGTRLTVL.

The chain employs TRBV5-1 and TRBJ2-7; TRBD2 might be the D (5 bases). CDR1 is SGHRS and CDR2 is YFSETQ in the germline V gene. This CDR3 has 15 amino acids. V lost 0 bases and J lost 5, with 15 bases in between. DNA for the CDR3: TGCGCCAGCAGCTTGGACCCGGCCGGGGAGAACGAGCAGTACTTC. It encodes CASSLDPAGENEQYF.

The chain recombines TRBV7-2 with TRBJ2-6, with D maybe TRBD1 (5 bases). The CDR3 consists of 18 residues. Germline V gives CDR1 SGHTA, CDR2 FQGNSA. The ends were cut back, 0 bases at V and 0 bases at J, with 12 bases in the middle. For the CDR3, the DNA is TGTGCCAGCAGCTTAGCGGCCCCAGGGTCCTCTGGGGCCAACGTCCTGACTTTC. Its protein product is CASSLAAPGSSGANVLTF.

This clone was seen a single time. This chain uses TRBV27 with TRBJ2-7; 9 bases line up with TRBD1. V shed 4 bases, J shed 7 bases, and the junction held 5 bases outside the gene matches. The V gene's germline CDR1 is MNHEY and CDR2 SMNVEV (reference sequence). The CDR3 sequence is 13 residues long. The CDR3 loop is CASSWGTGSEQYF. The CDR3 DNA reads TGTGCCAGCAGTTGGGGGACAGGGAGTGAGCAGTACTTC.

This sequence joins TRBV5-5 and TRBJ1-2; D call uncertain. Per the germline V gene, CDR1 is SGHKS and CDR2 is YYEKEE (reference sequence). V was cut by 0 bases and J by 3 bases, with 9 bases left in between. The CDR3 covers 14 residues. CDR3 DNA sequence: TGTGCCAGCAGCTTGGAGGCAGGTCACTATGGCTACACCTTC. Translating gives CASSLEAGHYGYTF. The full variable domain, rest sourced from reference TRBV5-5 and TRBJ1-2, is DAGVTQSPTHLIKTRGQQVTLRCSPISGHKSVSWYQQVLGQGPQFIFQYYEKEERGRGNFPDRFSARQFPNYSSELNVNALLLGDSALYLCASSLEAGHYGYTFGSGTRLTVV.

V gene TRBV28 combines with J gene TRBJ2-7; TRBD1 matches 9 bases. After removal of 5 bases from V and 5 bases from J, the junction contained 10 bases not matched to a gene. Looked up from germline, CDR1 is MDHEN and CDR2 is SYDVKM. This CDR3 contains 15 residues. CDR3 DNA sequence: TGTGCCAGCAGTACCCCGGGACAGGGTAACCACGAGCAGTACTTC. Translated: CASSTPGQGNHEQYF.

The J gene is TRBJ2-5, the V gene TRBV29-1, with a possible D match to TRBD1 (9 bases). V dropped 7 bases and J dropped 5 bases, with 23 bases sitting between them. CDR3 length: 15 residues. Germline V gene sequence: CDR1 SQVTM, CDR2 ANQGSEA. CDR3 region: CSAKGQGGRWETQYF. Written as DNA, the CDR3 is TGCAGCGCCAAGGGACAGGGCGGGAGGTGGGAGACCCAGTACTTC.

CDR3 nucleotides: TGTGCCACTCCGGGTCTTCGGTGGGAAGCTTTCTTT. This sequence encodes CATPGLRWEAFF. The chain combines TRBV11-2 with TRBJ1-1; unclear D gene. V was clipped by 10 bases and J by 8 bases, with 17 bases between them. Germline assignment: CDR1 SGHAT and CDR2 FQNNGV. This CDR3 has 12 amino acids.

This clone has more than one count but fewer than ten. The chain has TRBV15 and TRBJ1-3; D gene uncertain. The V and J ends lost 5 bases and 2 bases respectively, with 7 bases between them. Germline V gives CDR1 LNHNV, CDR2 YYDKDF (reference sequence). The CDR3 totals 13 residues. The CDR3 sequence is CATSLFAGNTIYF. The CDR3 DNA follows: TGTGCCACCAGCCTGTTCGCTGGAAACACCATATATTTT.

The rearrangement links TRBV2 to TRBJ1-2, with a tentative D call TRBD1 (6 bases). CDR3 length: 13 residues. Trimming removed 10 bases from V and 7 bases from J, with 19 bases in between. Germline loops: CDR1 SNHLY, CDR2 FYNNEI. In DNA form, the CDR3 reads TGTGCCAACACCACGGCGGGGGGCTTTGGCTACACCTTC. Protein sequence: CANTTAGGFGYTF.